This TCR beta chain is from a study of CD8 T cells in Susac syndrome. A quantity of roughly 0.5 to 1 ug RNA underwent reverse transcription using random hexamers. A multiplex approach, immunoSEQ multiplex PCR, amplified TCR beta CDR3 across 54 Vbeta and 13 Jbeta. In TCRdb, the immunoSEQ multiplex PCR reads were re-called with MiXCR into one record per CDR3 protein. Among some 300,000 distinct CDR3 sequences listed, roughly 85% were seen once. The germline V gene has CDR1 SGDLS and CDR2 YYNGEE. The CDR3 sequence is 16 residues long. V lost 0 bases, J lost 0 bases, and 4 bases stayed unmatched. From blood CD8+ and CD4+ T cells, the TCR beta chain was sequenced. Stable or active relapsing-remitting multiple sclerosis, untreated and meeting revised McDonald criteria, defined the controls. Negative isolation yielded CD8+ and CD4+ T cells; FACS enriched TEMRA cells.

The source material was CD8+ T cells from PBMCs. This TCR was recovered from a human donor with multiple sclerosis. The chain couples TRBV9 to TRBJ2-7, with TRBD2 matching over 9 bases. CDR3: CASSVDPAGGSYEQYF. In DNA form, the CDR3 reads TGTGCCAGCAGCGTAGATCCAGCGGGAGGCTCCTACGAGCAGTACTTC. The full variable domain, its missing parts supplied by reference TRBV9 and TRBJ2-7, is DSGVTQTPKHLITATGQRVTLRCSPRSGDLSVYWYQQSLDQGLQFLIQYYNGEERAKGNILERFSAQQFPDLHSELNLSSLELGDSALYFCASSVDPAGGSYEQYFGPGTRLTVT.